The present TCR beta chain was sequenced within a study of blood T cell repertoires in COVID-19. Study details: Acute-phase and convalescent COVID-19 samples originated in the United States, Italy and Spain. From T cells, B-cell-depleted T cells, or PBMCs came the material, which was cDNA or gDNA.

In this sample, this clone turned up once. Germline V lookup: CDR1 MNHNY, CDR2 SVGAGI (reference sequence). V was pared by 7 bases and J by 3 bases, with 4 bases of the junction left unmatched. CDR3 length: 14 residues. Under the authors' procedure: Amplifying reference gene primers gave estimates of nucleated cell counts. Method: immunoSEQ multiplex PCR; TCRdb's copy keeps in-frame clones and lacks some. V and J calls and clone size are as listed in that table; D and trimming were resolved from the DNA. The sample holds approximately 300,000 clones, about 83% seen once. The TCR was taken from a woman aged 45-60 years with acute or convalescent COVID-19. The sample consisted of peripheral blood. The rearrangement uses TRBV6-6 and TRBJ1-5, with TRBD1 matching over 9 bases. The CDR3 bases are TGTGCCAGCACGGGACAGGGCTCCAATCAGCCCCAGCATTTT. This translates into CASTGQGSNQPQHF.